This T cell receptor (beta chain) derives from a study of beta chain features in type 1 diabetes. This CDR3 region has 15 residues. The germline gives CDR1 SGHAT, CDR2 FQNNGV. The ends were cut back, 7 bases at V and 0 bases at J, with 10 bases in the middle. In the case of this clone: Its antigen is unknown.

Study-wide results and caveats: A potential PCR bias toward shorter templates would be equal in patient and control samples.

Sorting based on CD45RO/CCR7/CD25/CD127/CD95/CD27 separated CD4+ naive, central memory, regulatory and stem cell-like memory cells. Purity of each sorted population was above 95%. The isolated RNA, all of it, was reverse transcribed, so expressed TCRB transcripts were what got sequenced. The repertoire was sequenced with immunoSEQ multiplex PCR; TCRdb's copy has only in-frame clones and lacks some. The sample lists under 300,000 clones; 7% to 9% were seen once. The specimen sequenced was central memory CD4+ T cells from blood. This sequence was found in a young woman in good health. The gene calls are TRBV11-2 and TRBJ2-6; weak D call: TRBD2 (5 bases). The CDR3 DNA sequence: TGTGCCAGCACCCCGGAGGCCTCTGGGGCCAACGTCCTGACTTTC. This encodes CASTPEASGANVLTF.